Sequencing of this T cell receptor (beta chain) was carried out in a study of blood T cell repertoires in COVID-19. The repertoire was sequenced with immunoSEQ multiplex PCR; TCRdb's copy has only in-frame clones and lacks some. The sample has about 120,000 clones; about nine tenths are singletons. This CDR3 is built from 14 residues. The germline V gene has CDR1 LNHDA and CDR2 SQIVND (reference sequence). With V trimmed by 7 bases and J by 5 bases, 8 bases remained unmatched. The chain joins TRBV19 to TRBJ1-1; 9 bases align to TRBD1. The receptor was isolated from a human donor with active COVID-19. The donor label of this sample is uncertain. Source material: peripheral blood. The CDR3 DNA follows: TGTGCCAGTACCCTACAGGGGGCTGGAACTGAAGCTTTCTTT. It encodes CASTLQGAGTEAFF.